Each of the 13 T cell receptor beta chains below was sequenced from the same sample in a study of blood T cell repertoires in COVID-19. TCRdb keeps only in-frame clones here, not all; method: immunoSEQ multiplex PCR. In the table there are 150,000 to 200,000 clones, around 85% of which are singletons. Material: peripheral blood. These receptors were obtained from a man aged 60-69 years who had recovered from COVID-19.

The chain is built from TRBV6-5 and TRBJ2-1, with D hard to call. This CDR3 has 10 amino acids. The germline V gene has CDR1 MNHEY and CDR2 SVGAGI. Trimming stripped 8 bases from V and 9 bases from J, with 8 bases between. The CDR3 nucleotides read TGTGCCAGCGGCGGTATTGAGCAGTTCTTC. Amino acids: CASGGIEQFF.

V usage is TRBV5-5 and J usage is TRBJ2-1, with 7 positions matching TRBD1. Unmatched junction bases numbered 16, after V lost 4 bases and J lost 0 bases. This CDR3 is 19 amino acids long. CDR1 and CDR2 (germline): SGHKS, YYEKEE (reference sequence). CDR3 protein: CASSPRTGRFYSSYNEQFF. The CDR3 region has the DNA TGTGCCAGCAGCCCTCGGACAGGTCGATTTTACAGCTCCTACAATGAGCAGTTCTTC.

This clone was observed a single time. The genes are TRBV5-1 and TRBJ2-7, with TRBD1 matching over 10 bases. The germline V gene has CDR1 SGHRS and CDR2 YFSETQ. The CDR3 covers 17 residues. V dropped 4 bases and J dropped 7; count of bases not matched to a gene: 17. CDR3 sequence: CASSQAVTGTGDEEQYF. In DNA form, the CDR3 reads TGCGCCAGCAGCCAAGCAGTGACCGGGACAGGGGATGAAGAGCAGTACTTC.

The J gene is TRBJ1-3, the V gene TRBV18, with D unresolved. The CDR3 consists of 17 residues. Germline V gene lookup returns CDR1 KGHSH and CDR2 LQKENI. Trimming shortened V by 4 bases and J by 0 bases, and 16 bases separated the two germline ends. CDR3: CASSLGSGLSSGNTIYF. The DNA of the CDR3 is TGTGCCAGCTCACTGGGATCAGGACTGAGCTCTGGAAACACCATATATTTT.

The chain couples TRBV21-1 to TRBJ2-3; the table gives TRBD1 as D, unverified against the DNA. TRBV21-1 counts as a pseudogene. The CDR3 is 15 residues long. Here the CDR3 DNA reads TGTGCCAGCGGGCAGGCAGGGCCTAGCACAGATACGCAGTATTTT. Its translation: CASGQAGPSTDTQYF.

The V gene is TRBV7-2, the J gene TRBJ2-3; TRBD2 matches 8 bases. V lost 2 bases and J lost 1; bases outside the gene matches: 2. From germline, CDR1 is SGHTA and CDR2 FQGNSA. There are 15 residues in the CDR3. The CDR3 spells CASSLSSGGTDTQYF. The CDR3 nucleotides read TGTGCCAGCAGCTTAAGTAGCGGGGGCACAGATACGCAGTATTTT. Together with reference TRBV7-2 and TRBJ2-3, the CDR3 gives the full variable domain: GAGVSQSPSNKVTEKGKDVELRCDPISGHTALYWYRQSLGQGLEFLIYFQGNSAPDKSGLPSDRFSAERTGGSVSTLTIQRTQQEDSAVYLCASSLSSGGTDTQYFGPGTRLTVL.

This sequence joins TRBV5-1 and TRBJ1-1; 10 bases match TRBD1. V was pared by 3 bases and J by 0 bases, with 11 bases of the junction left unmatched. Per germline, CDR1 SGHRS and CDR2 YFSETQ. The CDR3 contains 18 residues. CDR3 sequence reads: CASSWQGQGLGMNTEAFF. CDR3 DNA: TGCGCCAGCAGCTGGCAGGGACAGGGGTTGGGAATGAACACTGAAGCTTTCTTT.

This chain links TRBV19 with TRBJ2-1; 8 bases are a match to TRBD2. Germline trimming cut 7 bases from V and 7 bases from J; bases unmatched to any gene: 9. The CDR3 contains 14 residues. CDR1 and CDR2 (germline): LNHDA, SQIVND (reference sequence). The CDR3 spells CASTPGLGLNEQFF. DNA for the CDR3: TGTGCCAGTACACCGGGACTAGGGTTAAATGAGCAGTTCTTC.

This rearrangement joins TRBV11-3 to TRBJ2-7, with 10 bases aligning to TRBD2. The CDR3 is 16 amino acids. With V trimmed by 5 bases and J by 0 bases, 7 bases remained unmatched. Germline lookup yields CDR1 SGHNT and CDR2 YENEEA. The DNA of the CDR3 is TGTGCCAGCAGCCCTCGGACTAGCGGACTCTCCTACGAGCAGTACTTC. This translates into CASSPRTSGLSYEQYF.

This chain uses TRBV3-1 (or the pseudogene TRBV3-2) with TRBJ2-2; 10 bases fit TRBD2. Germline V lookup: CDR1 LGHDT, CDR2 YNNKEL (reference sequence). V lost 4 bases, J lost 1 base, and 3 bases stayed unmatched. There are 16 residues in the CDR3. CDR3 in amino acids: CASSPGLAVNTGELFF. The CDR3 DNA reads TGTGCCAGCAGCCCCGGACTAGCGGTGAACACCGGGGAGCTGTTTTTT.

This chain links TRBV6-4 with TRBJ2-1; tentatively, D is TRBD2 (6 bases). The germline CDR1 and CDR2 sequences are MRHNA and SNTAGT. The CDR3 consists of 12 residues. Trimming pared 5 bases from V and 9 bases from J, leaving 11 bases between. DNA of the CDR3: TGTGCCAGCAGTCGGGACTCCGGTGAGCAGTTCTTC. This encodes CASSRDSGEQFF.

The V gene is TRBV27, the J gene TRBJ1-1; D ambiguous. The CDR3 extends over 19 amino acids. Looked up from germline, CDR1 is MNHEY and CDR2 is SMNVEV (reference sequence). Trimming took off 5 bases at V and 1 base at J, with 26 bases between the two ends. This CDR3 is CASSRASDPDLLPNTEAFF. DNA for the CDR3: TGTGCCAGCAGTAGAGCAAGCGACCCGGACTTGTTGCCGAACACTGAAGCTTTCTTT.

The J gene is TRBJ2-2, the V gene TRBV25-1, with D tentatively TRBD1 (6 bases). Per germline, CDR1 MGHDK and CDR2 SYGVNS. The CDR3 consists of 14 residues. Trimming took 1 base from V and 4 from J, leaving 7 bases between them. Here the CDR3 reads CASSEWTATGELFF. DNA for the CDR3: TGTGCCAGCAGTGAATGGACAGCCACCGGGGAGCTGTTTTTT.